These 27 T cell receptor beta chains originate from one sample sequenced in a study of T cells in tumors after PD-1 blockade. Sequencing was performed with immunoSEQ multiplex PCR; in TCRdb, only in-frame clones are kept and a portion is missing. This table has 54,000 or so clones, just under 80% appearing once. The sample consisted of PBMCs, taken before anti-PD-1 treatment. These receptors were obtained from a human donor with basal cell carcinoma.

CDR3 nucleotide sequence: TGCGCCAGCAGCTTGTTTGGCCGGACGGACCAAAATTCACCCCTCCACTTT. It codes for CASSLFGRTDQNSPLHF. V usage is TRBV5-1 and J usage is TRBJ1-6; D unclear. Trimming cost V 1 base and J 7 bases, with 18 bases left between them. The V gene's germline CDR1 is SGHRS and CDR2 YFSETQ. The CDR3 has 17 amino acids.

V is TRBV21-1 and J is TRBJ1-2; the table gives TRBD1 as D, unverified against the DNA. TRBV21-1 is a recognized pseudogene. CDR3 length equals 19 residues. The DNA of the CDR3 is TGTGCCAGCAGCCGATACGGGACAGGGAATATATTGGCTAACTATGGCTACACCTTC. Its protein product is CASSRYGTGNILANYGYTF.

Note on this clone: The sample holds other DNA sequences that translate to the same CDR3. The chain combines TRBV5-4 with TRBJ1-1, with unresolved D. Germline assignment: CDR1 SGHNT and CDR2 YYREEE (reference sequence). Trimming stripped 0 bases from V and 0 bases from J, with 6 bases between. This CDR3 has 14 amino acids. CDR3 amino acids: CASSLVGVNTEAFF. CDR3 bases: TGTGCCAGCAGCTTGGTTGGGGTGAACACTGAAGCTTTCTTT. Looking up the rest from reference TRBV5-4 and TRBJ1-1 gives the full variable domain: ETGVTQSPTHLIKTRGQQVTLRCSSQSGHNTVSWYQQALGQGPQFIFQYYREEENGRGNFPPRFSGLQFPNYSSELNVNALELDDSALYLCASSLVGVNTEAFFGQGTRLTVV.

The chain uses TRBV6-2 or TRBV6-3 and TRBJ2-1; no clear D gene. The CDR3 has 11 amino acids. V was cut by 0 bases and J by 16 bases, with 10 bases left in between. CDR1 is MNHEY, CDR2 SVGEGT, per germline. Here the CDR3 reads CASSYSTTLFF. CDR3 DNA: TGTGCCAGCAGTTACTCGACGACACTTTTCTTC.

The chain employs TRBV9 and TRBJ2-3; TRBD1 matches at 8 bases. Germline CDR1 and CDR2: SGDLS and YYNGEE. J lost 1 base, V lost 2 bases, and 3 bases had no gene match. The CDR3 contains 15 residues. The CDR3 coding sequence is TGTGCCAGCAGCGTGACAGGGGCCGGCACAGATACGCAGTATTTT. This gives the protein CASSVTGAGTDTQYF. Complete variable domain (other parts from reference TRBV9 and TRBJ2-3): DSGVTQTPKHLITATGQRVTLRCSPRSGDLSVYWYQQSLDQGLQFLIQYYNGEERAKGNILERFSAQQFPDLHSELNLSSLELGDSALYFCASSVTGAGTDTQYFGPGTRLTVL.

The chain couples TRBV28 to TRBJ2-1; tentative D call: TRBD2 (7 bases). Trimming removed 7 bases from V and 8 bases from J, with 24 bases in between. This CDR3 region has 16 residues. Germline CDR1 reads MDHEN; CDR2 reads SYDVKM. CDR3 in amino acids: CASNPGGGGSRDEQFF. CDR3 nucleotides: TGTGCCAGCAACCCTGGGGGCGGGGGAAGCCGGGATGAGCAGTTCTTC.

The chain links TRBV30 to TRBJ1-5; 9 bases match TRBD1. Germline V gene sequence: CDR1 GTSNPN, CDR2 SVGIG (reference sequence). V gave up 2 bases and J gave up 6 bases; unmatched junction bases: 5. CDR3 length: 14 residues. CDR3 amino acids: CAWSSGQGLQPQHF. The CDR3 region has the DNA TGTGCCTGGAGTTCGGGACAGGGTCTTCAGCCCCAGCATTTT.

This clone was recorded a few times. The gene calls are TRBV30 and TRBJ1-1; D is unresolved. The CDR3 runs 14 residues. Germline lookup yields CDR1 GTSNPN and CDR2 SVGIG (reference sequence). V lost 1 base and J 6 bases, leaving 15 bases between the germline ends. In DNA form, the CDR3 reads TGTGCCTGGAGTGAAATGGGCCTGTGGGCTGAAGCTTTCTTT. Residues: CAWSEMGLWAEAFF.

This chain uses TRBV20-1 with TRBJ2-3, with 8 nucleotides matching TRBD1. The CDR3 is made up of 11 amino acids. V shed 3 bases, J shed 10 bases, and the junction held 3 bases outside the gene matches. Germline V gives CDR1 DFQATT, CDR2 SNEGSKA (reference sequence). DNA of the CDR3: TGCAGTGCTAGGCCGGGACAGGCGCAGTATTTT. Translating it yields CSARPGQAQYF.

The chain links TRBV5-1 to TRBJ1-3; D is ambiguous. CDR3 length: 14 amino acids. The V gene lost 0 bases and the J gene lost 3 bases, with 7 bases spanning the gap. The germline V gene has CDR1 SGHRS and CDR2 YFSETQ. This chain's CDR3 is CASSLGRGGNTIYF. CDR3 nucleotides: TGCGCCAGCAGCTTGGGACGGGGTGGAAACACCATATATTTT.

V and J are TRBV19 and TRBJ1-1; D unclear. The CDR3 contains 15 residues. Trimming left V 7 bases short and J 5 bases short, with 20 bases between. Germline V gene lookup returns CDR1 LNHDA and CDR2 SQIVND (reference sequence). CDR3 DNA: TGTGCCAGTACCCCTTTGTCCCCTCGAAGGACTGAAGCTTTCTTT. This translates into CASTPLSPRRTEAFF.

The V call is TRBV10-1, the J call TRBJ2-1; D uncertain. In germline, CDR1 is WNHNN, CDR2 SYGVQD (reference sequence). CDR3 length: 15 residues. The ends were cut back, 3 bases at V and 9 bases at J, with 18 bases in the middle. This CDR3 reads CASSESRGPLGEQFF. DNA of the CDR3: TGCGCCAGCAGTGAAAGTCGTGGCCCGCTTGGTGAGCAGTTCTTC.

This chain uses TRBV7-8 with TRBJ1-3; TRBD1 aligns across 7 bases. CDR1 SGHVS and CDR2 FQNEAQ come from the germline V gene. The V segment lost 4 bases and the J segment 0 bases; nucleotides outside the gene matches: 3. The CDR3 consists of 15 residues. The CDR3 loop is CASSSNRGSGNTIYF. The CDR3 region has the DNA TGTGCCAGCAGCTCCAACAGGGGCTCTGGAAACACCATATATTTT.

The chain combines TRBV5-6 with TRBJ1-2; TRBD1 is a possible D gene (6 bases). The V end was cut by 2 bases, the J end by 7 bases, with 12 bases between. The V gene's germline CDR1 is SGHDT and CDR2 YYEEEE. The CDR3 sequence is 13 residues long. As DNA, the CDR3 is TGTGCCAGCAGCTTAGACAGGTCGGCTGGCTACACCTTC. Encoded protein: CASSLDRSAGYTF.

The chain carries TRBV18 and TRBJ1-6, with TRBD1 matching over 8 bases. The CDR3 is made up of 14 amino acids. The trim removed 4 bases at V and 9 bases at J, leaving 5 bases unmatched. CDR1 KGHSH and CDR2 LQKENI come from the germline V gene. CDR3 in DNA: TGTGCCAGCTCACGGGACAGGATCGGTTCACCCCTCCACTTT. Its protein product is CASSRDRIGSPLHF. Together with reference TRBV18 and TRBJ1-6, the CDR3 gives the full variable domain: NAGVMQNPRHLVRRRGQEARLRCSPMKGHSHVYWYRQLPEEGLKFMVYLQKENIIDESGMPKERFSAEFPKEGPSILRIQQVVRGDSAAYFCASSRDRIGSPLHFGNGTRLTVT.

The chain employs TRBV2 and TRBJ1-2; 9 positions match TRBD1. The V and J ends lost 8 bases and 4 bases, in that order; junction bases with no gene match: 2. The CDR3 is 12 residues long. Per the germline V gene, CDR1 is SNHLY and CDR2 is FYNNEI. The CDR3 loop is CASRQGGYGYTF. The CDR3 DNA sequence: TGTGCCAGCCGACAGGGGGGCTATGGCTACACCTTC.

The chain carries TRBV12-1 and TRBJ2-1. TRBV12-1 is a pseudogene segment. The CDR3 loop spans 13 amino acids. The CDR3 loop is CVSSFDPFGEQFF. CDR3 DNA sequence: TGTGTCAGCAGCTTTGATCCCTTTGGTGAGCAGTTCTTC.

The CDR3 region has the DNA TGCGCCAGCAGCTTGGAAGGAAGCTCCTACAATGAGCAGTTCTTC. This gives the protein CASSLEGSSYNEQFF. The chain employs TRBV5-1 and TRBJ2-1; the D is unclear. Looked up from germline, CDR1 is SGHRS and CDR2 is YFSETQ. The CDR3 is made up of 15 amino acids. Trimming pared 0 bases from V and 0 bases from J, leaving 7 bases between.

The rearrangement uses TRBV30 and TRBJ1-1; D is ambiguous. The V gene's germline CDR1 is GTSNPN and CDR2 SVGIG (reference sequence). V was trimmed by 3 bases and J by 1 base, leaving 9 bases between them. This CDR3 is built from 13 residues. CDR3 in amino acids: CAWRYSRNTEAFF. DNA for the CDR3: TGTGCCTGGAGATACAGCAGGAACACTGAAGCTTTCTTT.

This clone was observed a single time. The J gene is TRBJ1-1, the V gene TRBV5-6, with 9 bases aligning to TRBD1. The length of the CDR3 is 15 residues. J gave up 7 bases and V 4 bases, and 11 bases lay outside the gene matches. Germline CDR1 reads SGHDT; CDR2 reads YYEEEE. Here the CDR3 reads CASSRLDRGGDEAFF. DNA of the CDR3: TGTGCCAGCAGCCGATTGGACAGGGGTGGAGATGAAGCTTTCTTT.

The rearrangement joins TRBV12-5 to TRBJ1-6; no clear D gene. Germline V gene sequence: CDR1 LGHNT, CDR2 FRNRAP. CDR3 size: 13 residues. V was pared by 1 base and J by 14 bases, with 12 bases between. The CDR3 spells CASGLGLGYALHF. CDR3 nucleotides: TGTGCTAGTGGTTTGGGCTTGGGGTATGCCCTCCACTTT.

This clone has just a few counts. The chain recombines TRBV19 with TRBJ1-5, with TRBD1 matching 9 bases. Germline V CDR1 and CDR2: LNHDA, SQIVND (reference sequence). The CDR3 totals 15 residues. V gave up 7 bases and J gave up 6 bases; unmatched junction bases: 10. DNA of the CDR3: TGTGCCAGTATTCCGGGACAGGGCCAGGGTCAGCCCCAGCATTTT. Amino acids: CASIPGQGQGQPQHF. Full variable domain (remainder filled in from reference TRBV19 and TRBJ1-5): DGGITQSPKYLFRKEGQNVTLSCEQNLNHDAMYWYRQDPGQGLRLIYYSQIVNDFQKGDIAEGYSVSREKKESFPLTVTSAQKNPTAFYLCASIPGQGQGQPQHFGDGTRLSIL.

The genes are TRBV4-1 and TRBJ2-7; D may correspond to TRBD1 or TRBD2 (5 bases each). Deletions cut 4 bases from V and 2 bases from J, with 12 bases between. CDR1 MGHRA and CDR2 YSYEKL come from the germline V gene. CDR3 length equals 14 residues. The CDR3 here is CASSPGDGTYEQYF. The CDR3 DNA sequence: TGCGCCAGCAGCCCTGGGGACGGAACCTACGAGCAGTACTTC.

The chain joins TRBV5-1 to TRBJ2-6, with D maybe TRBD2 (6 bases). CDR1 is SGHRS and CDR2 is YFSETQ in the germline V gene. Trimming stripped 1 base from V and 0 bases from J, with 17 bases between. This CDR3 has 19 residues. The CDR3 region is CASSLFSSAGSSGANVLTF. The CDR3, as DNA: TGCGCCAGCAGCTTGTTTTCTTCGGCGGGGAGCTCTGGGGCCAACGTCCTGACTTTC.

The rearrangement joins TRBV6-5 to TRBJ2-2; a weak D match, TRBD1 (7 bases). Germline V gene data show CDR1 as MNHEY and CDR2 as SVGAGI. Trimming cost V 6 bases and J 5 bases, with 16 bases left between them. The CDR3 sequence is 15 residues long. In nucleotides, the CDR3 is TGTGCCAGCAGGAAGGAGGGGGCGCGAACCGGGGAGCTGTTTTTT. Protein product: CASRKEGARTGELFF.

The CDR3 protein is CASSLGTGGEKLFF. The CDR3 DNA sequence: TGTGCCAGCAGCTTAGGGACAGGGGGAGAAAAACTGTTTTTT. The V gene is TRBV7-8, the J gene TRBJ1-4, with TRBD1 matching 10 bases. V trimming: 1 base; J trimming: 8 bases; junction bases outside the gene matches: 1. The length of the CDR3 is 14 residues. Germline V gives CDR1 SGHVS, CDR2 FQNEAQ.

This chain joins TRBV5-4 and TRBJ1-2; the D gene is possibly TRBD1 (6 bases). Germline V CDR1 and CDR2: SGHNT, YYREEE (reference sequence). Trimming removed 4 bases at V and 5 bases at J, with 12 bases between. The CDR3 totals 13 residues. In nucleotides, the CDR3 is TGTGCCAGCAGCCAAAACAGGGTTTATGGCTACACCTTC. Translation gives CASSQNRVYGYTF.